The rows below give T cell receptor beta chains drawn from one sample of a study of T cell responses to AZD1222 COVID-19 vaccine. TCRdb's table, derived via immunoSEQ multiplex PCR, lists solely in-frame clones and lacks some. The sample records approximately 88,000 clones, 85% to 90% being singletons. The source material was peripheral blood, sampled 28 days after the second AZD1222 dose. The receptors were sampled from an adult who received the AZD1222 COVID-19 vaccine. CDR3s include the opening cysteine and the closing phenylalanine or tryptophan. The order of the fields is CDR3 length, V gene, J gene, clone size, D gene, CDR3 protein, CDR3 DNA. The D gene is left open where the match is weak. The size entry is marked missing in some rows and otherwise reads once, few, many or a size class.

16	TRBV3-1/TRBV3-2	TRBJ1-4	.	TRBD1	CASSGQGGSTNEKLFF	TGTGCCAGCAGCGGACAGGGTGGAAGTACTAATGAAAAACTGTTTTTT
14	TRBV5-6	TRBJ2-1	once	.	CASSLRVSYNEQFF	TGTGCCAGCAGCTTGAGGGTCTCCTACAATGAGCAGTTCTTC
13	TRBV5-1	TRBJ2-2	.	.	CASCREQTGELFF	TGCGCCAGCTGCCGGGAGCAAACCGGGGAGCTGTTTTTT
15	TRBV6-1	TRBJ1-6	.	.	CASSEGWSYNSPLHF	TGTGCCAGCAGTGAAGGGTGGTCCTATAATTCACCCCTCCACTTT
12	TRBV18	TRBJ1-2	once	.	CASSPGTYGYTF	TGTGCCAGCTCACCGGGCACCTATGGCTACACCTTC
14	TRBV27	TRBJ1-1	few	.	CASSPTVPNTEAFF	TGTGCCAGCAGTCCTACAGTCCCGAACACTGAAGCTTTCTTT
14	TRBV6-5	TRBJ1-1	.	.	CASSYSRRNTEAFF	TGTGCCAGCAGTTACTCGAGAAGAAACACTGAAGCTTTCTTT
16	TRBV5-1	TRBJ2-7	.	TRBD1	CASSGRRGTGPYEQYF	TGCGCCAGCAGCGGACGGCGGGGGACAGGGCCCTACGAGCAGTACTTC
17	TRBV7-2	TRBJ1-3	.	.	CASSLGYKAVPGNTIYF	TGTGCCAGCAGCTTAGGGTACAAAGCGGTTCCTGGAAACACCATATATTTT
15	TRBV3-1/TRBV3-2	TRBJ2-7	.	TRBD1	CASSRDRGASYEQYF	TGTGCCAGCAGCCGAGACAGGGGGGCATCCTACGAGCAGTACTTC
12	TRBV29-1	TRBJ1-2	.	.	CSVEAGAYGYTF	TGCAGCGTTGAGGCTGGCGCCTATGGCTACACCTTC
14	TRBV7-9	TRBJ1-2	medium-sized	.	CASSLSVSRGGYTF	TGTGCCAGCAGCTTAAGCGTATCCCGTGGTGGCTACACCTTC
15	TRBV5-4	TRBJ2-7	.	TRBD2	CASSSGLAGAYEQYF	TGTGCCAGCAGCTCCGGACTAGCGGGGGCCTACGAGCAGTACTTC
12	TRBV6-5	TRBJ1-1	.	TRBD1	CASRYRGLKMFF	TGTGCCAGCAGGTACAGGGGGCTCAAGATGTTCTTT
15	TRBV4-2	TRBJ1-2	.	.	CASSQSGEQNYGYTF	TGTGCCAGCAGCCAATCGGGGGAACAGAACTATGGCTACACCTTC
14	TRBV7-3	TRBJ1-6	.	.	CASREQGINSPLHF	TGTGCCAGCAGGGAGCAGGGAATTAATTCACCCCTCCACTTT
15	TRBV19	TRBJ2-7	.	.	CASSDWENSLDEQYF	TGTGCCAGTAGTGATTGGGAGAATTCCTTGGACGAGCAGTACTTC
15	TRBV3-1/TRBV3-2	TRBJ2-5	.	.	CASTLLGGSQETQYF	TGTGCCAGCACCTTGCTCGGGGGATCCCAAGAGACCCAGTACTTC
12	TRBV3-1/TRBV3-2	TRBJ1-2	.	.	CASSQGAYGYTF	TGTGCCAGCAGCCAAGGAGCCTATGGCTACACCTTC
15	TRBV9	TRBJ2-1	.	TRBD2	CASSVVSGGFNEQFF	TGTGCCAGCAGCGTAGTTAGCGGGGGGTTCAATGAGCAGTTCTTC
15	TRBV5-1	TRBJ1-2	.	TRBD1	CASSFTMTGESGYTF	TGCGCCAGCAGCTTCACAATGACAGGGGAGAGCGGCTACACCTTC
18	TRBV19	TRBJ1-6	.	TRBD1	CASSTTLQTGDFNSPLHF	TGTGCCAGTAGTACCACCCTCCAGACAGGGGATTTTAATTCACCCCTCCACTTT
14	TRBV9	TRBJ1-6	.	TRBD1	CASSVGQGAFPLHF	TGTGCCAGCAGCGTAGGGCAGGGGGCTTTCCCCCTCCACTTT
13	TRBV7-2	TRBJ1-4	.	.	CASSSQGREKLFF	TGTGCCAGCAGCTCACAGGGTAGGGAAAAACTGTTTTTT
15	TRBV6-5	TRBJ2-1	.	TRBD1	CASSSDRGSYNEQFF	TGTGCCAGCAGTTCCGACAGGGGGTCGTACAATGAGCAGTTCTTC
13	TRBV14	TRBJ2-2	.	.	CASSQLSPGELFF	TGTGCCAGCAGCCAGCTCAGTCCCGGGGAGCTGTTTTTT
14	TRBV7-9	TRBJ1-2	once	.	CASSERTGNYGYTF	TGTGCCAGCAGCGAGCGGACGGGTAACTATGGCTACACCTTC
13	TRBV19	TRBJ1-2	.	.	CASSPTGNYGYTF	TGTGCCAGTAGTCCGACAGGTAACTATGGCTACACCTTC
21	TRBV6-2/TRBV6-3	TRBJ2-1	.	TRBD2	CASSSLLTSGPPGGSYNEQFF	TGTGCCAGCAGTTCCCTCCTGACTAGCGGGCCCCCAGGGGGGTCCTACAATGAGCAGTTCTTC
15	TRBV30	TRBJ1-6	.	.	CAWTGRMIYNSPLHF	TGTGCCTGGACAGGCAGGATGATCTATAATTCACCCCTCCACTTT
15	TRBV7-6	TRBJ2-7	.	.	CASSLGGSLSYEQYF	TGTGCCAGCAGCTTAGGGGGTTCCCTCTCCTACGAGCAGTACTTC
15	TRBV30	TRBJ2-7	.	TRBD2	CAWSGSGGYSYEQYF	TGTGCCTGGAGCGGTAGCGGGGGGTACTCCTACGAGCAGTACTTC
12	TRBV7-8	TRBJ1-1	once	TRBD1	CASSSDRAEAFF	TGTGCCAGCAGCTCCGACAGGGCTGAAGCTTTCTTT
13	TRBV6-5	TRBJ1-2	.	.	CASSLDGDYGYTF	TGTGCCAGCAGCCTCGACGGAGACTATGGCTACACCTTC
20	TRBV5-1	TRBJ2-1	once	TRBD2	CASSPAPGTSGGLYYNEQFF	TGCGCCAGCAGCCCAGCCCCCGGGACTAGCGGGGGGCTGTACTACAATGAGCAGTTCTTC
15	TRBV11-2	TRBJ2-5	.	TRBD1	CASSPPYNRGETQYF	TGTGCCAGCAGTCCCCCTTACAACAGGGGTGAGACCCAGTACTTC
17	TRBV7-9	TRBJ2-2	.	TRBD1	CASSLWGQSVGTGELFF	TGTGCCAGCAGCCTCTGGGGACAGTCCGTTGGAACCGGGGAGCTGTTTTTT
16	TRBV7-6	TRBJ2-2	once	TRBD2	CASSALAGPNTGELFF	TGTGCCAGCAGCGCTTTAGCGGGGCCGAACACCGGGGAGCTGTTTTTT
14	TRBV27	TRBJ1-1	.	.	CASSLRGADTEAFF	TGTGCCAGCAGTCTTAGGGGCGCAGACACTGAAGCTTTCTTT
16	TRBV19	TRBJ1-2	.	.	CASKSARTAGNYGYTF	TGTGCCAGTAAGTCAGCACGGACAGCCGGGAACTATGGCTACACCTTC
14	TRBV23-1	TRBJ1-1	.	.	CASSRATGNTEAFF	TGCGCCAGCAGTCGAGCGACGGGGAACACTGAAGCTTTCTTT
15	TRBV3-1/TRBV3-2	TRBJ2-1	.	TRBD2	CASSQDTGGYNEQFF	TGTGCCAGCAGCCAAGATACGGGGGGCTACAATGAGCAGTTCTTC
16	TRBV7-6	TRBJ2-5	.	.	CASSRPAAPSGETQYF	TGTGCCAGCAGCCGGCCGGCGGCCCCGAGTGGAGAGACCCAGTACTTC
15	TRBV5-1	TRBJ1-1	.	.	CASSLERTQNTEAFF	TGCGCCAGCAGCTTGGAACGGACCCAGAACACTGAAGCTTTCTTT
13	TRBV7-9	TRBJ1-1	.	.	CASSWTANTEAFF	TGTGCCAGCAGCTGGACCGCGAACACTGAAGCTTTCTTT
14	TRBV2	TRBJ1-2	.	.	CASSESSGNYGYTF	TGTGCCAGCAGTGAATCGTCAGGGAACTATGGCTACACCTTC